Sequencing of this TCR beta chain was carried out in a study of CD4+ T cells in melanoma. General observations from the study: A reported correlation linked neoantigen-specific CD4+ T cells to CD8+, macrophage and B cell function. Diverse differentiation states were reported for melanoma neoantigen-specific CD4+ T cells.

Comment on this clone: Its cognate antigen is unknown.

Profiled with immunoSEQ multiplex PCR; TCRdb holds only in-frame clones, not every one. This table holds over 9,000 clones, roughly two thirds found once. The CDR3 consists of 15 residues. Trimming cost V 4 bases and J 2 bases, with 15 bases left between them. From germline, CDR1 is SGHAT and CDR2 FQNNGV. The sequenced sample was cells from a culture (not recorded whether cultured in vitro). The rearrangement joins TRBV11-2 to TRBJ2-7, with D maybe TRBD2 (5 bases). The TCR originated in a human donor with melanoma. CDR3 bases: TGTGCCAGCAGCTCTCCGGGTCCGGGGACCTACGAGCAGTACTTC. Protein: CASSSPGPGTYEQYF. The full variable domain, rest sourced from reference TRBV11-2 and TRBJ2-7, is EAGVAQSPRYKIIEKRQSVAFWCNPISGHATLYWYQQILGQGPKLLIQFQNNGVVDDSQLPKDRFSAERLKGVDSTLKIQPAKLEDSAVYLCASSSPGPGTYEQYFGPGTRLTVT.